This paragraph covers one T cell receptor (beta chain) sequence. Random hexamers were used to reverse transcribe an amount of about 0.5 to 1 ug RNA. Each CDR3 protein gets one entry after TCRdb re-called the immunoSEQ multiplex PCR reads with MiXCR. The data contain tens of thousands of distinct CDR3 sequences, around 96% of them singletons. This CDR3 is built from 11 residues. V lost 8 bases to trimming and J lost 4 bases, with 7 bases between them. The germline V gene has CDR1 LGHNT and CDR2 FRNRAP. This specimen belongs to a study of CD8 T cells in Susac syndrome. The chain employs TRBV12-5 and TRBJ2-3, with D unclear. The TCR sequence derives from a human donor with multiple sclerosis. Sequencing was performed on CD8+ T cells from PBMCs. CDR3 nucleotide sequence: TGTGCTAGTAGCTCCTCAGATACGCAGTATTTT. This codes for CASSSSDTQYF.